This is a list of T cell receptor beta chains from one sample in a study of cytomegalovirus exposure and HLA in healthy donors. TCRdb's copy holds only in-frame clones and misses some; the assay was immunoSEQ multiplex PCR. Here the sample spans under 300,000 clones, around 81% being singletons. The sample comprised PBMCs. Every receptor here comes from a woman in her fifties or sixties in good health and CMV-seropositive. The CDR3 runs from the conserved cysteine through the conserved F or W. Fields, in order: clone size, V gene, D gene, J gene, CDR3 protein, CDR3 DNA. The D gene is left open where the match is weak. Clone size is stated in some rows and not others, as once, few, many or a class when expanded.

abundance: once
v_gene: TRBV10-3
d_gene: NA
j_gene: TRBJ1-5
CDR3aa: CAISQETGNQPQHF
CDR3nt: TGTGCCATCAGCCAGGAGACAGGCAATCAGCCCCAGCATTTT

abundance: NA
v_gene: TRBV5-1
d_gene: NA
j_gene: TRBJ2-5
CDR3aa: CASSLGPGLREETQYF
CDR3nt: TGCGCCAGCAGCTTGGGGCCCGGACTGAGGGAGGAGACCCAGTACTTC

abundance: NA
v_gene: TRBV5-1
d_gene: NA
j_gene: TRBJ1-3
CDR3aa: CASSLAPAGQGNTIYF
CDR3nt: TGCGCCAGCAGCTTGGCCCCAGCAGGGCAAGGAAACACCATATATTTT

abundance: few
v_gene: TRBV5-6
d_gene: TRBD2
j_gene: TRBJ2-5
CDR3aa: CASSSRLAGETQYF
CDR3nt: TGTGCCAGCAGCTCGCGGCTAGCGGGAGAGACCCAGTACTTC

abundance: few
v_gene: TRBV5-1
d_gene: TRBD2
j_gene: TRBJ2-7
CDR3aa: CASSLAGLAVGNYEQYF
CDR3nt: TGCGCCAGCAGCTTGGCCGGGCTAGCGGTTGGGAACTACGAGCAGTACTTC

abundance: NA
v_gene: TRBV7-6
d_gene: TRBD1
j_gene: TRBJ2-6
CDR3aa: CASSPTGEPGANVLTF
CDR3nt: TGTGCCAGCAGCCCGACAGGGGAACCTGGGGCCAACGTCCTGACTTTC

abundance: NA
v_gene: TRBV6-5
d_gene: NA
j_gene: TRBJ1-5
CDR3aa: CASSYSSPGFNQPQHF
CDR3nt: TGTGCCAGCAGTTACTCGAGTCCGGGTTTCAATCAGCCCCAGCATTTT

abundance: few
v_gene: TRBV5-6
d_gene: TRBD1
j_gene: TRBJ2-2
CDR3aa: CASSLTTGGANTGELFF
CDR3nt: TGTGCCAGCAGCTTGACAACAGGGGGCGCGAACACCGGGGAGCTGTTTTTT

abundance: NA
v_gene: TRBV6-4
d_gene: TRBD2
j_gene: TRBJ2-1
CDR3aa: CASSLELAGYNEQFF
CDR3nt: TGTGCCAGCAGTCTTGAACTAGCGGGTTACAATGAGCAGTTCTTC

abundance: NA
v_gene: TRBV7-9
d_gene: NA
j_gene: TRBJ1-1
CDR3aa: CSSSSRSVVTEAFF
CDR3nt: TGTTCCAGCAGCTCACGGTCGGTGGTCACTGAAGCTTTCTTT

abundance: NA
v_gene: TRBV6-5
d_gene: TRBD2
j_gene: TRBJ2-1
CDR3aa: CASSYASGSSEQFF
CDR3nt: TGTGCCAGCAGTTACGCTAGCGGTTCATCGGAGCAGTTCTTC

abundance: NA
v_gene: TRBV7-2
d_gene: TRBD1
j_gene: TRBJ2-1
CDR3aa: CASRKTGEPYNEQFF
CDR3nt: TGTGCCAGCAGAAAAACAGGGGAACCCTACAATGAGCAGTTCTTC

abundance: NA
v_gene: TRBV12-5
d_gene: NA
j_gene: TRBJ1-2
CDR3aa: CASAGTNYGYTF
CDR3nt: TGTGCTAGTGCGGGAACTAACTATGGCTACACCTTC

abundance: NA
v_gene: TRBV29-1
d_gene: NA
j_gene: TRBJ1-2
CDR3aa: CSVEDRHVRYGYTF
CDR3nt: TGCAGCGTTGAAGACCGACACGTACGGTATGGCTACACCTTC

abundance: few
v_gene: TRBV5-4
d_gene: NA
j_gene: TRBJ2-2
CDR3aa: CASSTYTGELFF
CDR3nt: TGTGCCAGCAGCACATACACCGGGGAGCTGTTTTTT

abundance: once
v_gene: TRBV9
d_gene: TRBD2
j_gene: TRBJ2-1
CDR3aa: CASSRGGISNEQFF
CDR3nt: TGTGCCAGCAGCAGGGGAGGGATAAGCAATGAGCAGTTCTTC

abundance: few
v_gene: TRBV6-5
d_gene: NA
j_gene: TRBJ2-3
CDR3aa: CASSSVHGDTQYF
CDR3nt: TGTGCCAGCAGTTCCGTTCACGGAGATACGCAGTATTTT

abundance: NA
v_gene: TRBV7-2
d_gene: TRBD1
j_gene: TRBJ2-1
CDR3aa: CASSTRDRGYNEQFF
CDR3nt: TGTGCCAGCAGCACCCGGGACAGGGGCTACAATGAGCAGTTCTTC

abundance: NA
v_gene: TRBV29-1
d_gene: NA
j_gene: TRBJ1-2
CDR3aa: CSPRGSGVYGYTF
CDR3nt: TGCAGCCCCCGAGGGTCCGGGGTCTATGGCTACACCTTC

abundance: NA
v_gene: TRBV9
d_gene: TRBD1
j_gene: TRBJ1-2
CDR3aa: CASSPQDRGHGYTF
CDR3nt: TGTGCCAGCAGCCCGCAGGACAGGGGGCATGGCTACACCTTC

abundance: NA
v_gene: TRBV28
d_gene: NA
j_gene: TRBJ1-3
CDR3aa: CASSSRGGSGNTIYF
CDR3nt: TGTGCCAGCAGTTCCCGGGGAGGCTCTGGAAACACCATATATTTT

abundance: NA
v_gene: TRBV7-9
d_gene: NA
j_gene: TRBJ2-1
CDR3aa: CASSLSGSYNEQFF
CDR3nt: TGTGCCAGCAGCTTAAGCGGATCCTACAATGAGCAGTTCTTC

abundance: NA
v_gene: TRBV6-1
d_gene: NA
j_gene: TRBJ2-6
CDR3aa: CASGQSRSGANVLTF
CDR3nt: TGTGCCAGCGGACAGTCCCGCTCTGGGGCCAACGTCCTGACTTTC

abundance: once
v_gene: TRBV27
d_gene: TRBD2
j_gene: TRBJ2-3
CDR3aa: CASKREGSTDTQYF
CDR3nt: TGTGCCAGCAAGCGGGAGGGAAGCACAGATACGCAGTATTTT

abundance: NA
v_gene: TRBV7-2
d_gene: TRBD2
j_gene: TRBJ2-7
CDR3aa: CASSPQGGRVWHEQYF
CDR3nt: TGTGCCAGTTCCCCTCAGGGCGGGAGGGTTTGGCACGAGCAGTACTTC

abundance: few
v_gene: TRBV5-8
d_gene: NA
j_gene: TRBJ2-7
CDR3aa: CASSLDLSSYEQYF
CDR3nt: TGTGCCAGCAGCTTGGACTTATCATCGTACGAGCAGTACTTC

abundance: NA
v_gene: TRBV28
d_gene: TRBD2
j_gene: TRBJ2-7
CDR3aa: CASTGLAGSEQYF
CDR3nt: TGTGCCAGTACGGGACTAGCGGGTTCTGAGCAGTACTTC

abundance: NA
v_gene: TRBV19
d_gene: TRBD2
j_gene: TRBJ2-2
CDR3aa: CASSSLGGRNTGELFF
CDR3nt: TGTGCCAGTAGCTCCTTAGGCGGGAGGAACACCGGGGAGCTGTTTTTT

abundance: NA
v_gene: TRBV14
d_gene: TRBD1
j_gene: TRBJ2-3
CDR3aa: CASSQVKGAVQYF
CDR3nt: TGTGCCAGCAGCCAAGTTAAGGGGGCCGTGCAGTATTTT

abundance: NA
v_gene: TRBV7-9
d_gene: TRBD2
j_gene: TRBJ2-3
CDR3aa: CASSPLLAKSTDTQYF
CDR3nt: TGTGCCAGCAGCCCCCTACTAGCGAAAAGCACAGATACGCAGTATTTT

abundance: NA
v_gene: TRBV7-2
d_gene: TRBD2
j_gene: TRBJ2-7
CDR3aa: CASSSSGRMTYEQYF
CDR3nt: TGTGCCAGCAGCTCTAGCGGGAGGATGACGTACGAGCAGTACTTC

abundance: NA
v_gene: TRBV7-3
d_gene: NA
j_gene: TRBJ2-5
CDR3aa: CASSLASQETQYF
CDR3nt: TGTGCCAGCAGCTTAGCTAGCCAAGAGACCCAGTACTTC

abundance: NA
v_gene: TRBV19
d_gene: NA
j_gene: TRBJ1-2
CDR3aa: CASSSIQFGYTF
CDR3nt: TGTGCCAGTAGTAGCATACAGTTTGGCTACACCTTC

abundance: NA
v_gene: TRBV5-1
d_gene: TRBD1
j_gene: TRBJ2-7
CDR3aa: CASSLTGQGSNEQYF
CDR3nt: TGCGCCAGCAGCTTGACGGGACAGGGATCAAACGAGCAGTACTTC

abundance: once
v_gene: TRBV30
d_gene: TRBD2
j_gene: TRBJ2-1
CDR3aa: CAWSVRGLAGFNEQFF
CDR3nt: TGTGCCTGGAGTGTACGGGGACTAGCGGGGTTCAATGAGCAGTTCTTC

abundance: once
v_gene: TRBV14
d_gene: NA
j_gene: TRBJ2-3
CDR3aa: CASKGVPGEDTQYF
CDR3nt: TGTGCCAGCAAGGGGGTTCCTGGAGAGGATACGCAGTATTTT

abundance: NA
v_gene: TRBV5-1
d_gene: TRBD2
j_gene: TRBJ2-1
CDR3aa: CASSLGLADGDGEQFF
CDR3nt: TGCGCCAGCAGCTTGGGACTAGCGGATGGCGACGGTGAGCAGTTCTTC

abundance: once
v_gene: TRBV29-1
d_gene: NA
j_gene: TRBJ2-7
CDR3aa: CSVAQHYTYEQYF
CDR3nt: TGCAGCGTTGCGCAGCACTACACCTACGAGCAGTACTTC

abundance: NA
v_gene: TRBV28
d_gene: NA
j_gene: TRBJ2-7
CDR3aa: CASSLEGTFSYEQYF
CDR3nt: TGTGCCAGCAGCCTCGAGGGCACTTTTTCCTACGAGCAGTACTTC

abundance: once
v_gene: TRBV4-1
d_gene: NA
j_gene: TRBJ2-4
CDR3aa: CASSQIGQSLAKNIQYF
CDR3nt: TGCGCCAGCAGCCAAATCGGACAGAGCTTAGCCAAAAACATTCAGTACTTC

abundance: few
v_gene: TRBV7-9
d_gene: TRBD2
j_gene: TRBJ2-5
CDR3aa: CASSLTNGRGETQYF
CDR3nt: TGTGCCAGCAGCTTAACGAACGGGAGGGGGGAGACCCAGTACTTC

abundance: NA
v_gene: TRBV6-1
d_gene: NA
j_gene: TRBJ2-5
CDR3aa: CASGPGLQETQYF
CDR3nt: TGTGCCAGTGGACCGGGACTTCAAGAGACCCAGTACTTC

abundance: NA
v_gene: TRBV19
d_gene: NA
j_gene: TRBJ2-3
CDR3aa: CASSIVRGTDTQYF
CDR3nt: TGTGCCAGTAGTATCGTCAGGGGAACAGATACGCAGTATTTT

abundance: NA
v_gene: TRBV19
d_gene: NA
j_gene: TRBJ2-7
CDR3aa: CASSPQGIPSYEQYF
CDR3nt: TGTGCCAGTAGTCCCCAGGGGATCCCCTCCTACGAGCAGTACTTC

abundance: NA
v_gene: TRBV28
d_gene: NA
j_gene: TRBJ1-1
CDR3aa: CASSLYQRGNTEAFF
CDR3nt: TGTGCCAGCAGTTTATACCAAAGGGGCAACACTGAAGCTTTCTTT

abundance: NA
v_gene: TRBV2
d_gene: NA
j_gene: TRBJ1-3
CDR3aa: CASSGGVGNTIYF
CDR3nt: TGTGCCAGCAGTGGAGGAGTTGGAAACACCATATATTTT

abundance: NA
v_gene: TRBV7-6
d_gene: TRBD1
j_gene: TRBJ2-1
CDR3aa: CASSLPGQGINEQFF
CDR3nt: TGTGCCAGCAGCTTACCGGGACAGGGGATCAATGAGCAGTTCTTC

abundance: NA
v_gene: TRBV7-2
d_gene: NA
j_gene: TRBJ1-1
CDR3aa: CASSFSMNTEAFF
CDR3nt: TGTGCCAGCAGCTTTTCCATGAACACTGAAGCTTTCTTT

abundance: NA
v_gene: TRBV5-1
d_gene: TRBD1
j_gene: TRBJ2-1
CDR3aa: CASSKDRQYNEQFF
CDR3nt: TGCGCCAGCAGCAAGGACAGGCAGTACAATGAGCAGTTCTTC

abundance: NA
v_gene: TRBV28
d_gene: TRBD1
j_gene: TRBJ1-4
CDR3aa: CASSFGDRGLEKLFF
CDR3nt: TGTGCCAGCAGTTTTGGGGACAGGGGTCTAGAAAAACTGTTTTTT

abundance: NA
v_gene: TRBV5-1
d_gene: TRBD2
j_gene: TRBJ2-1
CDR3aa: CASSVLPPAGEENEQFF
CDR3nt: TGCGCCAGCAGCGTATTACCTCCTGCGGGAGAGGAGAATGAGCAGTTCTTC

abundance: once
v_gene: TRBV30
d_gene: NA
j_gene: TRBJ1-5
CDR3aa: CAWSPMGRESQHF
CDR3nt: TGTGCCTGGTCCCCGATGGGACGGGAGTCCCAGCATTTT

abundance: NA
v_gene: TRBV6-1
d_gene: TRBD2
j_gene: TRBJ2-1
CDR3aa: CASSEWVGGGLAGEVVDEQFF
CDR3nt: TGTGCCAGCAGTGAATGGGTGGGGGGGGGACTAGCGGGAGAAGTCGTCGATGAGCAGTTCTTC

abundance: once
v_gene: TRBV2
d_gene: TRBD2
j_gene: TRBJ2-1
CDR3aa: CASSLNPGTRSNEQFF
CDR3nt: TGTGCCAGCAGTTTAAATCCCGGGACTAGATCCAATGAGCAGTTCTTC